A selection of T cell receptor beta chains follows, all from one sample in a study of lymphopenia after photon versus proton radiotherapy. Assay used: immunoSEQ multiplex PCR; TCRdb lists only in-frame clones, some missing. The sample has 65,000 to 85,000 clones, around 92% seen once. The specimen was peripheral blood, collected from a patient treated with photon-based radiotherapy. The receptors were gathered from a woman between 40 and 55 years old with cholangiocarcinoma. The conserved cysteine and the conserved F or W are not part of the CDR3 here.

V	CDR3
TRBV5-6	ASSLGQGGNSPLH
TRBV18	ASSPTGQGPYEQY
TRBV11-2	ASSPGGTGDTDTQY
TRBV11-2	ASSLGSGRDYEQY
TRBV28	ASSFRGLYTEAF
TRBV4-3	ASSQARRGEQY
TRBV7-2	ASSQTGTGHPEQY
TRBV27	ASSLRGALPPEQY
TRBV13	ASSPGGAGANVLT
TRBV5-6	ASSLGTGAYGYT
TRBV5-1	ASSPVVGDRGSWNTEAF
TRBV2	ARGPGTGELF
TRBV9	ASSGSTGRTEAF
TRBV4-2	ASSRRWGAEAF
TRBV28	ASSFASLDDISSSYEQY
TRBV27	ASSPGADGNQPQH
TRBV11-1	ASSRGLGANVLT
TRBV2	ASSRENYGYT
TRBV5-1	ASTETGGADGYT
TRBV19	ASIDLKGGKSSGANVLT
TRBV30	AWTPLGAPDQPQH
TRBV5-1	ASHPGQGARELF
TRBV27	ASGPGDRLIGGSPLH
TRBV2	ASSSPGTSGPQEVQY
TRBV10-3	AISEAGQLNSPLH
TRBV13	ASSAPPGTGLLEQY
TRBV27	ASSFLSRGKGYGYT
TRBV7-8	ASSFHGPTYEQY
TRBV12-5	AGIMGGTEAF
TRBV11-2	ASSLDRQGHQPQH
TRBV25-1	ASSERRIVYQPQH
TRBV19	ASKTSGNYNEQF
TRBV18	ASSPDGGSNQPQH
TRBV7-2	ASSLGTGWGAGTEAF
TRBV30	AWSAGRAGGYEQY
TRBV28	AILLGTGRGYT
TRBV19	ASSIAWSGEPF
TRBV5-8	ASSLYRGGNQPQH
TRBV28	ASSLVGGGNQPQH
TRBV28	ASSALGGRSSDTQY
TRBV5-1	ASSKGTTYEQY
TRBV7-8	ASSLESLWVISYEQY
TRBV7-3	ASSLKKNTEAF
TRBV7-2	ASSRNALTDTQY
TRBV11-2	ASSVQGSRYTEAF
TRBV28	ASSLSPHEQGTYSPLH
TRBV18	ASSPLGTGGTYNEQF
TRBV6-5	ASSFSGALENTQY
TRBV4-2	ASSSGLTTGELF
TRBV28	ASSFAGGDQPQH
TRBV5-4	ASSLGDRGRAYEQY
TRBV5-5	ASSFATGTGEAF
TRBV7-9	ASGAGGLSYEQY
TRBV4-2	ASSQGRMQGNTEAF
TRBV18	ASSLSRGDYGYT
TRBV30	ACVLAGVQY
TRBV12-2	ASRLERDRGLAGGPLYQETQY